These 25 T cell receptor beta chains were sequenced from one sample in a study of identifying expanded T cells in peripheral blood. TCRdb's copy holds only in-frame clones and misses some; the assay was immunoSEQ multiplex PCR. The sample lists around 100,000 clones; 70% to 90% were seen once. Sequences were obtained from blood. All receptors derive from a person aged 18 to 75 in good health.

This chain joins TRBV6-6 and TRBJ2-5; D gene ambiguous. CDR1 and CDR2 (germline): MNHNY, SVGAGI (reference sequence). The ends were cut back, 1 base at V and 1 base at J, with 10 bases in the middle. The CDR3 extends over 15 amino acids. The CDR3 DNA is TGTGCCAGCAGTTACTTTTCGTCGGCCCAAGAGACCCAGTACTTC. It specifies CASSYFSSAQETQYF.

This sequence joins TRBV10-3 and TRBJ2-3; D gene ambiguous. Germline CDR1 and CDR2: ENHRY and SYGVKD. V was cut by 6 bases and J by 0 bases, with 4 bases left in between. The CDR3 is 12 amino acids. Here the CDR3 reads CAISSSTDTQYF. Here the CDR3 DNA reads TGTGCCATCAGCTCTAGCACAGATACGCAGTATTTT.

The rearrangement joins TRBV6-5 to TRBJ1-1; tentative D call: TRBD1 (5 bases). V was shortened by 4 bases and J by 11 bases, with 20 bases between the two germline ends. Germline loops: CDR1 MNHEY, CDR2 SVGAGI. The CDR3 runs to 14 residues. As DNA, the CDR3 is TGTGCCAGCAGTTTTTCTCTCGGACAAGGGACGGCTTTCTTT. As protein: CASSFSLGQGTAFF.

The CDR3 coding sequence is TGTGCCAGCGGAAACAGGGGTTCCAGTGAAGCTTTCTTT. It is translated as CASGNRGSSEAFF. The J gene is TRBJ1-1, the V gene TRBV6-5, with 7 bases aligning to TRBD1. Germline V gene lookup returns CDR1 MNHEY and CDR2 SVGAGI. The CDR3 runs to 13 residues. V was clipped by 8 bases and J by 7 bases; unmatched bases: 10.

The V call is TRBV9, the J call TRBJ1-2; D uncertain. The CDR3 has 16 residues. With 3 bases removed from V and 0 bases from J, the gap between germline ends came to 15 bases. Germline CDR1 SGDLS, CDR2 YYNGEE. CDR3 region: CASSEEWGGTNYGYTF. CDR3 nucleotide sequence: TGTGCCAGCAGCGAAGAATGGGGTGGGACTAACTATGGCTACACCTTC. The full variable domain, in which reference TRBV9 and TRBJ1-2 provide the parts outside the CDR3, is DSGVTQTPKHLITATGQRVTLRCSPRSGDLSVYWYQQSLDQGLQFLIQYYNGEERAKGNILERFSAQQFPDLHSELNLSSLELGDSALYFCASSEEWGGTNYGYTFGSGTRLTVV.

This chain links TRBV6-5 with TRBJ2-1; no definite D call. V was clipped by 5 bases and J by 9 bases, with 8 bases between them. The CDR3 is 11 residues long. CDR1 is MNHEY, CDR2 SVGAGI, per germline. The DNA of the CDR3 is TGTGCCAGCAGTCAAACCACTGAGCAGTTCTTC. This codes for CASSQTTEQFF.

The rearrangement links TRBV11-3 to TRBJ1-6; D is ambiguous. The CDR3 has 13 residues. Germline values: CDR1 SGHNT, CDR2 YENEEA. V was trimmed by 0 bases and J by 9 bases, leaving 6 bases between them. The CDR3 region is CASSLDPGSPLHF. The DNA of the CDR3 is TGTGCCAGCAGCTTAGACCCCGGTTCACCCCTCCACTTT.

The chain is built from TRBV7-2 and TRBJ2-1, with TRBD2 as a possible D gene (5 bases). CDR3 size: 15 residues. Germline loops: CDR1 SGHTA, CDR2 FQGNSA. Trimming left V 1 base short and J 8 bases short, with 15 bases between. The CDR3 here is CASSLGSRGRDEQFF. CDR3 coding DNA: TGTGCCAGCAGCTTAGGATCCCGCGGGCGGGATGAGCAGTTCTTC.

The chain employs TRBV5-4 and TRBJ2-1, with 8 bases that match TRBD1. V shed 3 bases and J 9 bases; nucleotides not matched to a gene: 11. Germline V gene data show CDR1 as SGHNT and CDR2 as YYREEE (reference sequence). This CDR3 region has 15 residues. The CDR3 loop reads CASSSSLGQGGEQFF. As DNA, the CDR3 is TGTGCCAGCAGCTCTTCACTAGGACAGGGCGGTGAGCAGTTCTTC.

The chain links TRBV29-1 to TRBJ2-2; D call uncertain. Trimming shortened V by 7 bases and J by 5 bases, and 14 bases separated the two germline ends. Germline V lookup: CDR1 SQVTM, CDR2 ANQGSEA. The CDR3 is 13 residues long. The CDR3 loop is CSAVSGETGELFF. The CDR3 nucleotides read TGCAGCGCCGTAAGTGGGGAAACCGGGGAGCTGTTTTTT.

The CDR3 is CASSTGSGNEQFF. The CDR3 DNA follows: TGTGCCAGCAGCACGGGGTCCGGGAATGAGCAGTTCTTC. J is TRBJ2-1 and V is TRBV11-3; perhaps TRBD2 as D (5 bases). Trimming pared 5 bases from V and 7 bases from J, leaving 12 bases between. This CDR3 region has 13 residues. The germline CDR1 and CDR2 sequences are SGHNT and YENEEA.

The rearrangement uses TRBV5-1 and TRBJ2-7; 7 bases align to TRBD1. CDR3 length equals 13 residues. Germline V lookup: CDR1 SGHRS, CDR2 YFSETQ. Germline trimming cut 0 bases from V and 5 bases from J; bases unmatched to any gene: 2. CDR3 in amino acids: CASSLGQGNEQYF. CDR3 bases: TGCGCCAGCAGCTTGGGACAGGGTAACGAGCAGTACTTC.

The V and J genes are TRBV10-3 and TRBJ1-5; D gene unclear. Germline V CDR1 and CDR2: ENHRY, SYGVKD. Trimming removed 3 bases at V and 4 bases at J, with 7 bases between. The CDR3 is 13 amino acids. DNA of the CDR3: TGTGCCATCAGTGAACTAGTAAATCAGCCCCAGCATTTT. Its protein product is CAISELVNQPQHF.

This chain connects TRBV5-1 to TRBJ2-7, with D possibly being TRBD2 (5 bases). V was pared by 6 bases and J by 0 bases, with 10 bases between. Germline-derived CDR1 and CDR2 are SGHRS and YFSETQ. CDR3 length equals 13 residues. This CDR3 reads CASNKEGSYEQYF. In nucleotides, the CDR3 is TGCGCCAGCAACAAAGAGGGCTCCTACGAGCAGTACTTC.

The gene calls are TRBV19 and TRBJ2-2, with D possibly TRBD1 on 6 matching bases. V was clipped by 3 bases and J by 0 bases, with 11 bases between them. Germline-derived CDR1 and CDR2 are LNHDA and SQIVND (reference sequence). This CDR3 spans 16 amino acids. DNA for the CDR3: TGTGCCAGTAGTATTAGGTGGACAGCGAACACCGGGGAGCTGTTTTTT. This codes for CASSIRWTANTGELFF.

CDR3 bases: TGCGCCAGCTCAACCTTGGGGGGTTTCGACATTCAGTACTTC. This sequence encodes CASSTLGGFDIQYF. The J gene is TRBJ2-4, the V gene TRBV5-1; a possible D gene is TRBD2 (6 bases). Trimming shortened V by 7 bases and J by 8 bases, and 19 bases separated the two germline ends. Per the germline V gene, CDR1 is SGHRS and CDR2 is YFSETQ. The CDR3 loop spans 14 amino acids.

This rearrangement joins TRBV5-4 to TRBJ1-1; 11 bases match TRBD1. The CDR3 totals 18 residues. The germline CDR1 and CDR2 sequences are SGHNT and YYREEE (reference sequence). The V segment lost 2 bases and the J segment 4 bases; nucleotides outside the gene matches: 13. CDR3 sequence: CASSLFRDRGFGATEAFF. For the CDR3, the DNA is TGTGCCAGCAGCTTATTTCGGGACAGGGGGTTTGGAGCCACTGAAGCTTTCTTT.

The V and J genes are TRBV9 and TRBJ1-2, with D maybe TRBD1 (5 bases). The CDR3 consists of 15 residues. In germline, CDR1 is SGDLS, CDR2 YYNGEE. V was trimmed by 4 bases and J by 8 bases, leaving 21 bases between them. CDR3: CASSPPQAGTGGYTF. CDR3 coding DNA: TGTGCCAGCAGCCCCCCCCAAGCAGGGACGGGCGGCTACACCTTC.

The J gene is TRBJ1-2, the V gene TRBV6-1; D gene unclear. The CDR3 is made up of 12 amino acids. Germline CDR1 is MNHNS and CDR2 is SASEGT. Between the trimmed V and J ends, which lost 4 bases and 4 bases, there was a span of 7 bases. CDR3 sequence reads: CASSVAGYGYTF. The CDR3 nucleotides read TGTGCCAGCAGTGTGGCGGGCTATGGCTACACCTTC.

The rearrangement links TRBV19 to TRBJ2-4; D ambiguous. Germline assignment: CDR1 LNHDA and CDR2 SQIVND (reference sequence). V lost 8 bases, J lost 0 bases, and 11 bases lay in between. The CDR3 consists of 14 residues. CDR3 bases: TGTGCCAGTGCGTCCTCTCTAGCCAAAAACATTCAGTACTTC. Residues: CASASSLAKNIQYF.

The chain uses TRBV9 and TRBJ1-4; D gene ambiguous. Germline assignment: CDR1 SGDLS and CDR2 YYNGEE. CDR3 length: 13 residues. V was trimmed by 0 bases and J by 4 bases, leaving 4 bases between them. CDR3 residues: CASSVGLNEKLFF. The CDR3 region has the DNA TGTGCCAGCAGCGTAGGACTTAATGAAAAACTGTTTTTT.

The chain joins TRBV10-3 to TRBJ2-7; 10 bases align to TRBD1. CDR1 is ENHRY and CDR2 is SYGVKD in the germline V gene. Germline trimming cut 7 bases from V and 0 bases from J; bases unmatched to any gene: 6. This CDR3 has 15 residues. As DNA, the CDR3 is TGTGCCATCACCCAAAGACAGGGGGCCTCCTACGAGCAGTACTTC. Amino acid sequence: CAITQRQGASYEQYF.

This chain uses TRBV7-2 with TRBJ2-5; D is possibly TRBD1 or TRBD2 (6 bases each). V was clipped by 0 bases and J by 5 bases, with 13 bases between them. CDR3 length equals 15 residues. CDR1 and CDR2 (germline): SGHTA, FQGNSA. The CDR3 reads CASSLAGGLVETQYF. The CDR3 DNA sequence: TGTGCCAGCAGCTTAGCAGGGGGGCTTGTTGAGACCCAGTACTTC.

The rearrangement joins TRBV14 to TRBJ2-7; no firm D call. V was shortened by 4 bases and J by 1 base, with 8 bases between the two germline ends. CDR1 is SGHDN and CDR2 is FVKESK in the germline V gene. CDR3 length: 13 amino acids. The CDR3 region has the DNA TGTGCCAGCAGCCTTCGGATTTCCTACGAGCAGTACTTC. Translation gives CASSLRISYEQYF.

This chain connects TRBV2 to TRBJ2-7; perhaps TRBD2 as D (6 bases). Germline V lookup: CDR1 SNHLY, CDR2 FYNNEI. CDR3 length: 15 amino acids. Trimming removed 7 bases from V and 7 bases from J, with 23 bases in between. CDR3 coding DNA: TGTGCCAGCAACGAGCGGGTCCCTTCGTTGGGTGAGCAGTACTTC. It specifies CASNERVPSLGEQYF.